The clone carrying this T cell receptor beta chain was picked up one time. Its cognate antigen is unknown. Primers for the PCR totalled 60 Vbeta and 13 Jbeta. Assay: immunoSEQ multiplex PCR; the TCRdb copy retains only in-frame clones and omits some. Of roughly 170,000 clones listed, more than 80% are singletons. The source of the sample is a study of cytomegalovirus exposure and HLA in healthy donors. Study at large: From HLA-typed donors, an early data release held some 91 million unique TCRs. Regarding the study as a whole: A later analysis showed that HLA-associated TCR beta chains had undergone more clonal expansion than equally common others. Follow-up analysis later connected one missense variant in DCLRE1C with trimming of TCR beta V- and J-genes. A list of around 160 TCR beta chains associated with cytomegalovirus was given.

J lost 7 bases, V lost 1 base, and 12 bases had no gene match. The germline CDR1 and CDR2 sequences are SEHNR and FQNEAQ (reference sequence). This CDR3 has 16 amino acids. Sequencing was done on a sample of PBMCs. This TCR derives from a boy younger than 18 in good health and CMV-seronegative. The V call is TRBV7-9, the J call TRBJ1-1, with 7 bases fitting TRBD1. CDR3 protein: CASSLGRNRGRGEAFF. The CDR3 coding sequence is TGTGCCAGCAGCTTAGGACGTAACAGGGGCCGCGGTGAAGCTTTCTTT.